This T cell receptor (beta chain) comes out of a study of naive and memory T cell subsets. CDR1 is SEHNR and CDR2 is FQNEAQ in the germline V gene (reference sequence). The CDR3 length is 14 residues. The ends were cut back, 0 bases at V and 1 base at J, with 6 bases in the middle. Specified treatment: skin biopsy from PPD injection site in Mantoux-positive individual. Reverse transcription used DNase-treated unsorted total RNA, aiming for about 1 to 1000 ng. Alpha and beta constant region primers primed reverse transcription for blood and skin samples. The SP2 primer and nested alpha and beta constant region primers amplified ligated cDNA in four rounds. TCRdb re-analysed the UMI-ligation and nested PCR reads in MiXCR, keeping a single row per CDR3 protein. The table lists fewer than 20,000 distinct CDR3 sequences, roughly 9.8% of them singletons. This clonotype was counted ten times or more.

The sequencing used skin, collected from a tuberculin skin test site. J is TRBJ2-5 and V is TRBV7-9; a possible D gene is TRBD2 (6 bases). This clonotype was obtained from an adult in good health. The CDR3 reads CASSLASGQETQYF. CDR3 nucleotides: TGTGCCAGCAGCTTAGCTAGCGGCCAAGAGACCCAGTACTTC.